The 9 T cell receptor beta chains given below trace back to one sample, sequenced in a study of shared clonotypes between healthy human individuals. Clones were sequenced by immunoSEQ multiplex PCR, and TCRdb holds only the in-frame ones, with some missing. The profile covers roughly 700,000 clones, with approximately 74% appearing a single time and about 1.7% taken by the ten largest. The specimen sequenced was memory CD4+ T cells sorted from blood. Subset of the sample: CD45RA-negative fraction. The receptors derive from a woman aged 30 to 39 in good health.

V gene TRBV7-3 combines with J gene TRBJ2-1; possibly TRBD2 for D (5 bases). Germline V gene lookup returns CDR1 SGHTA and CDR2 FQGTGA. CDR3 size: 13 residues. Trimming left V 3 bases short and J 8 bases short, with 11 bases between. This CDR3 is CASSLAGSYEQFF. The CDR3 bases are TGTGCCAGCAGCTTGGCGGGTTCCTATGAGCAGTTCTTC.

V gene TRBV11-2 combines with J gene TRBJ2-2; D is uncertain. Trimming removed 2 bases from V and 5 bases from J, with 3 bases in between. Germline CDR1 SGHAT, CDR2 FQNNGV. CDR3 length: 12 amino acids. The CDR3 reads CASSLTTGELFF. The CDR3 DNA is TGTGCCAGCAGCTTAACGACCGGGGAGCTGTTTTTT.

The chain combines TRBV5-1 with TRBJ2-1; 9 nucleotides align to TRBD1. V dropped 3 bases and J dropped 8; count of bases not matched to a gene: 9. Germline V gene sequence: CDR1 SGHRS, CDR2 YFSETQ. This CDR3 spans 15 amino acids. The CDR3 loop is CASSSTFTGGDEQFF. CDR3 DNA sequence: TGCGCCAGCAGCTCAACTTTCACAGGGGGCGATGAGCAGTTCTTC.

The V call is TRBV20-1, the J call TRBJ2-5; D unclear. Germline loops: CDR1 DFQATT, CDR2 SNEGSKA (reference sequence). This CDR3 is built from 11 residues. Trimming took off 3 bases at V and 4 bases at J, with 6 bases between the two ends. The CDR3 region has the DNA TGCAGTGCTAGGTTACCAGAGACCCAGTACTTC. This translates into CSARLPETQYF.

This chain connects TRBV27 to TRBJ1-5; 7 positions agree with TRBD1. Germline assignment: CDR1 MNHEY and CDR2 SMNVEV (reference sequence). CDR3 length: 15 residues. The V and J ends lost 6 bases and 2 bases, in that order; junction bases with no gene match: 7. The CDR3 loop is CASRLGQVGNQPQHF. The DNA of the CDR3 is TGTGCCAGCAGATTAGGACAGGTCGGCAATCAGCCCCAGCATTTT.

V usage is TRBV4-1 and J usage is TRBJ1-1, with a tentative D call TRBD1 (5 bases). With 0 bases removed from V and 4 bases from J, the gap between germline ends came to 9 bases. The CDR3 sequence is 14 residues long. Germline lookup yields CDR1 MGHRA and CDR2 YSYEKL. The chain's CDR3 is CASSQEVQGTEAFF. The CDR3 region has the DNA TGCGCCAGCAGCCAAGAAGTTCAGGGCACTGAAGCTTTCTTT.

This clone was counted a single time. CDR3 DNA: TGCGCCAGCAGCTTGGGTGGGGCCCAGGTATCAGAAGCTTTCTTT. This encodes CASSLGGAQVSEAFF. This chain connects TRBV5-1 to TRBJ1-1; perhaps TRBD1 as D (5 bases). The length of the CDR3 is 15 residues. Trimming shortened V by 0 bases and J by 8 bases, and 17 bases separated the two germline ends. Germline V gene sequence: CDR1 SGHRS, CDR2 YFSETQ.

The rearrangement links TRBV19 to TRBJ2-1; D assignment may be TRBD1 or TRBD2 (5 bases each). This CDR3 comprises 12 residues. Per germline, CDR1 LNHDA and CDR2 SQIVND (reference sequence). The V end was cut by 7 bases, the J end by 9 bases, with 13 bases between. This CDR3 is CASNGWGIEQFF. CDR3 nucleotide sequence: TGTGCCAGTAACGGGTGGGGGATTGAGCAGTTCTTC.

The chain employs TRBV10-2 and TRBJ1-1, with D hard to call. This CDR3 has 13 amino acids. Germline lookup yields CDR1 WSHSY and CDR2 SAAADI. V gave up 7 bases and J gave up 1 base, with 10 bases separating them. This CDR3 reads CASTRKSNTEAFF. In nucleotides, the CDR3 is TGCGCCAGCACTAGGAAATCGAACACTGAAGCTTTCTTT.